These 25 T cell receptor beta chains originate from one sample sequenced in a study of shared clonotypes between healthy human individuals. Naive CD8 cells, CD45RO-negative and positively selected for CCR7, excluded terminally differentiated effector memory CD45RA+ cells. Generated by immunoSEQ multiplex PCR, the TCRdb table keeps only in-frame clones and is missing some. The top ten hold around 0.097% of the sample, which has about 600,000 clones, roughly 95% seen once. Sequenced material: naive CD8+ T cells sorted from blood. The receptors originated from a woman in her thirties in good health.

Here the CDR3 DNA reads TGTGCCACCAGCAGAGAAGTGGCTAGTAGGAATGAGCAGTTCTTC. Residues: CATSREVASRNEQFF. V usage is TRBV15 and J usage is TRBJ2-1; no clear D gene. There are 15 residues in the CDR3. The ends were cut back, 0 bases at V and 7 bases at J, with 13 bases in the middle. Germline lookup yields CDR1 LNHNV and CDR2 YYDKDF (reference sequence).

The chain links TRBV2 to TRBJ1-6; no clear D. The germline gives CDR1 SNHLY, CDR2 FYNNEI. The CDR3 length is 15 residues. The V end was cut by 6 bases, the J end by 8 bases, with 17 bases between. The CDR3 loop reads CASRVPGFLDSPLHF. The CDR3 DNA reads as TGTGCCAGCAGAGTTCCGGGGTTTTTGGATTCACCCCTCCACTTT. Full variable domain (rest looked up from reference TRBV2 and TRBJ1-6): EPEVTQTPSHQVTQMGQEVILRCVPISNHLYFYWYRQILGQKVEFLVSFYNNEISEKSEIFDDQFSVERPDGSNFTLKIRSTKLEDSAMYFCASRVPGFLDSPLHFGNGTRLTVT.

CDR3 nucleotide sequence: TGTGCCAGCAATTGGCGGGAGGGCCTAGATGAGCAGTTCTTC. Protein sequence: CASNWREGLDEQFF. This chain joins TRBV27 and TRBJ2-1, with 9 positions matching TRBD2. With 7 bases clipped from V and 8 bases from J, the junction kept 9 bases outside the gene matches. Per the germline V gene, CDR1 is MNHEY and CDR2 is SMNVEV (reference sequence). The CDR3 runs 14 residues.

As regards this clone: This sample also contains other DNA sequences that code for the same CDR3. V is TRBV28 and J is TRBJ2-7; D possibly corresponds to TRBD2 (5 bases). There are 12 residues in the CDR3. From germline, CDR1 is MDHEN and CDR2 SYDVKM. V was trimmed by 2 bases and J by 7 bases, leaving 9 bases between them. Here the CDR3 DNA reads TGTGCCAGCAGTTTACTAGGAGGAGAGCAGTACTTC. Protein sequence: CASSLLGGEQYF.

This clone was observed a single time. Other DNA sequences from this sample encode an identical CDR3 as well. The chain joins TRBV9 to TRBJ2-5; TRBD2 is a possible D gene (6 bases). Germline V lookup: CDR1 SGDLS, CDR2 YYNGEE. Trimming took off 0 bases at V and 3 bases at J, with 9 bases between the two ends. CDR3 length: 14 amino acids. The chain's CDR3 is CASSVEGGEETQYF. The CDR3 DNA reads TGTGCCAGCAGCGTAGAAGGAGGGGAAGAGACCCAGTACTTC.

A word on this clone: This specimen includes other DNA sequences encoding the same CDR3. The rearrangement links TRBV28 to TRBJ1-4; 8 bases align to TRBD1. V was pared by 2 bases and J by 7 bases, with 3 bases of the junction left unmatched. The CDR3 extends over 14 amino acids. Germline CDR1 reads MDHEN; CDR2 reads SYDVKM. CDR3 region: CASSLQGAGEKLFF. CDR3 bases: TGTGCCAGCAGTTTACAGGGGGCTGGTGAAAAACTGTTTTTT. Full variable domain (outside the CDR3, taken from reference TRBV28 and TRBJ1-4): DVKVTQSSRYLVKRTGEKVFLECVQDMDHENMFWYRQDPGLGLRLIYFSYDVKMKEKGDIPEGYSVSREKKERFSLILESASTNQTSMYLCASSLQGAGEKLFFGSGTQLSVL.

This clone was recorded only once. CDR3 loop: CASNIEMGQGNEQFF. CDR3 bases: TGTGCCAGCAACATTGAGATGGGGCAGGGCAATGAGCAGTTCTTC. V and J are TRBV6-1 and TRBJ2-1, with a possible D match to TRBD1 (5 bases). The V end lost 7 bases, the J end lost 6 bases, and 19 bases lay between the germline ends. The CDR3 runs to 15 residues. Germline values: CDR1 MNHNS, CDR2 SASEGT.

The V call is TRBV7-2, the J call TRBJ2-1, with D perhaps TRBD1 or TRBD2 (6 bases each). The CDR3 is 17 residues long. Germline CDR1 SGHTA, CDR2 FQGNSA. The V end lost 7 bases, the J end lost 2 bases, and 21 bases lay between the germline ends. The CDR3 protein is CASTKWGANRAYNEQFF. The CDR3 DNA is TGTGCCAGCACCAAATGGGGGGCAAACAGGGCCTACAATGAGCAGTTCTTC.

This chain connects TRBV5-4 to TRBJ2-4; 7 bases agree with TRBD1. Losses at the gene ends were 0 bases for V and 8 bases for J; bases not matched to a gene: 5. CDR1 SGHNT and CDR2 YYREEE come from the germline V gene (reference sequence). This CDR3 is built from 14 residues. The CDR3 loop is CASSLDRGRDIQYF. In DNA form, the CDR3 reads TGTGCCAGCAGCTTGGACAGGGGACGCGACATTCAGTACTTC.

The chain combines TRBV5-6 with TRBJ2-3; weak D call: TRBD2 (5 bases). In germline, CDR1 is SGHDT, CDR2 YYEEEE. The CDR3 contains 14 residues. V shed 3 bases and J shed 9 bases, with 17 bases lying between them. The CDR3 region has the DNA TGTGCCAGCAGCTCCCCGTGGGCTAGCCTCACGCAGTATTTT. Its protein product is CASSSPWASLTQYF.

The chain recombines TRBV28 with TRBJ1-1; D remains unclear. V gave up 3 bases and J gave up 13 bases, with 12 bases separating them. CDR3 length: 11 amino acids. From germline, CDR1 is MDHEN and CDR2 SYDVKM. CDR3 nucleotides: TGTGCCAGCAGTTTTTTGGGGTTTGGTTTCTTT. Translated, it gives CASSFLGFGFF. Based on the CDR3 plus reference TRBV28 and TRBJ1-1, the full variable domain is DVKVTQSSRYLVKRTGEKVFLECVQDMDHENMFWYRQDPGLGLRLIYFSYDVKMKEKGDIPEGYSVSREKKERFSLILESASTNQTSMYLCASSFLGFGFFGQGTRLTVV.

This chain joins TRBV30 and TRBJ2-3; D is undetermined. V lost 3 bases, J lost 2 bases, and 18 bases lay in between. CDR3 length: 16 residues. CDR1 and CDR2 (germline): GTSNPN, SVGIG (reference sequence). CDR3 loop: CAWSGRLSRPTDTQYF. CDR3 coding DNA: TGTGCCTGGAGCGGACGGCTATCGAGACCCACAGATACGCAGTATTTT.

The chain's CDR3 is CASSYRGARPSYEQYF. CDR3 nucleotide sequence: TGTGCCAGCAGCTACCGGGGAGCACGGCCCTCCTACGAGCAGTACTTC. J is TRBJ2-7 and V is TRBV7-8, with D perhaps matching TRBD2 (5 bases). The CDR3 sequence is 16 residues long. Germline V gene data show CDR1 as SGHVS and CDR2 as FQNEAQ. V dropped 4 bases and J dropped 0 bases, with 16 bases sitting between them.

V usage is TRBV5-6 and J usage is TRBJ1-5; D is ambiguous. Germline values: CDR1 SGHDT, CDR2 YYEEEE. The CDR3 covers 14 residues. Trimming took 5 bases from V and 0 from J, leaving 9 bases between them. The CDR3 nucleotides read TGTGCCAGCAGTCTTTACAGTAGCAATCAGCCCCAGCATTTT. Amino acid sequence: CASSLYSSNQPQHF. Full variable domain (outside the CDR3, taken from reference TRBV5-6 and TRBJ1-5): DAGVTQSPTHLIKTRGQQVTLRCSPKSGHDTVSWYQQALGQGPQFIFQYYEEEERQRGNFPDRFSGHQFPNYSSELNVNALLLGDSALYLCASSLYSSNQPQHFGDGTRLSIL.

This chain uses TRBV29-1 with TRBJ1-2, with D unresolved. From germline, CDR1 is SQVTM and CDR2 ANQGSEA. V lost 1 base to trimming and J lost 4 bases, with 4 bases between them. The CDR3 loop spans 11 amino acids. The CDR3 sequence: CSVEGSYGYTF. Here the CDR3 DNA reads TGCAGCGTTGAAGGATCCTATGGCTACACCTTC.

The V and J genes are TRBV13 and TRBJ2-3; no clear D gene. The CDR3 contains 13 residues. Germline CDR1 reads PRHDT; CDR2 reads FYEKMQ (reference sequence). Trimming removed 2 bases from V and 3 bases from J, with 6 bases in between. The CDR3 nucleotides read TGTGCCAGCAGCTTACTCGAGACAGATACGCAGTATTTT. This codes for CASSLLETDTQYF.

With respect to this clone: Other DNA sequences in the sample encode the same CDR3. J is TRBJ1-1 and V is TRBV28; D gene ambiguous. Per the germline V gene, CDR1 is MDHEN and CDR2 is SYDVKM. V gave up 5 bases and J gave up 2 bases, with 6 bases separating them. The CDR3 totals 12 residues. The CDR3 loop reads CASSPVNTEAFF. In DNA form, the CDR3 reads TGTGCCAGCAGTCCCGTTAACACTGAAGCTTTCTTT.

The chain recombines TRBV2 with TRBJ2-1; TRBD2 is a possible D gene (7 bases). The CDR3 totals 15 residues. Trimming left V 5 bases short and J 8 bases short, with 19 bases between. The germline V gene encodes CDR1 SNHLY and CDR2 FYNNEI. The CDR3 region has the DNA TGTGCCAGCAGTCCCAGGGGCGGGGAGGGGGATGAGCAGTTCTTC. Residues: CASSPRGGEGDEQFF.

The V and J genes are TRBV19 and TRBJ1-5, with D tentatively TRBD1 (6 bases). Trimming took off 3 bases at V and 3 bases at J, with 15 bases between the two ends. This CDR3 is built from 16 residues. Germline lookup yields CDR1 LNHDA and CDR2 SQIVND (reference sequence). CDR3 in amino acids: CASSILAGALNQPQHF. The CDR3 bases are TGTGCCAGTAGTATTTTGGCAGGGGCCCTCAATCAGCCCCAGCATTTT.

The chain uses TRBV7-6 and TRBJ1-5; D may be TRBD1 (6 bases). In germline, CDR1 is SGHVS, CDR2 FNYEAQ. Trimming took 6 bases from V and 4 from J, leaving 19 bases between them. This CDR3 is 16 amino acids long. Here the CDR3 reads CASRALGQGRNQPQHF. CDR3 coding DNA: TGTGCCAGCAGGGCCCTGGGCCAGGGGCGGAATCAGCCCCAGCATTTT.

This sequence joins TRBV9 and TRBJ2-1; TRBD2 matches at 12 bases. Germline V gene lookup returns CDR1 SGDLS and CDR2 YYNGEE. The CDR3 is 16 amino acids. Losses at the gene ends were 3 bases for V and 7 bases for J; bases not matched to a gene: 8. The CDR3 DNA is TGTGCCAGCAGCGCCCGGACTAGCGGGGCGGGGAATGAGCAGTTCTTC. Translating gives CASSARTSGAGNEQFF.

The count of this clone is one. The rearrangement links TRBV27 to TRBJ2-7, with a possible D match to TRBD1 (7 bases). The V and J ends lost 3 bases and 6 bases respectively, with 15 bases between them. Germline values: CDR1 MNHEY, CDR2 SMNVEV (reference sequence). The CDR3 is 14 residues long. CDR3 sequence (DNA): TGTGCCAGCAGTTTGTTCAGGGGGGAAGTCGAGCAGTACTTC. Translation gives CASSLFRGEVEQYF.

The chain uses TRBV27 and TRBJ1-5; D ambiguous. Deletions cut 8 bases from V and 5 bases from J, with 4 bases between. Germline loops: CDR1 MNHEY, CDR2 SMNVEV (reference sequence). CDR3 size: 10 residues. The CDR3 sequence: CASGDQPQHF. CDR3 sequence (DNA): TGTGCCAGCGGTGATCAGCCCCAGCATTTT.

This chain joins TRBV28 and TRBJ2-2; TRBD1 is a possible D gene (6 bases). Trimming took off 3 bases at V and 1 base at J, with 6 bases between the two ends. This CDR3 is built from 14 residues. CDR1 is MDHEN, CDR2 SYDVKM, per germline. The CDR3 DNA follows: TGTGCCAGCAGTTTGGGACAGAACACCGGGGAGCTGTTTTTT. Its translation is CASSLGQNTGELFF.

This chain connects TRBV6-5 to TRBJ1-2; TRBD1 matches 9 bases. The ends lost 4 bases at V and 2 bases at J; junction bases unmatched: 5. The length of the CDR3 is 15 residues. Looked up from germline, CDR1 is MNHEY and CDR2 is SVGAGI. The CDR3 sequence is CASSLDRGDNYGYTF. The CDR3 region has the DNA TGTGCCAGCAGTTTAGACAGGGGGGACAACTATGGCTACACCTTC.